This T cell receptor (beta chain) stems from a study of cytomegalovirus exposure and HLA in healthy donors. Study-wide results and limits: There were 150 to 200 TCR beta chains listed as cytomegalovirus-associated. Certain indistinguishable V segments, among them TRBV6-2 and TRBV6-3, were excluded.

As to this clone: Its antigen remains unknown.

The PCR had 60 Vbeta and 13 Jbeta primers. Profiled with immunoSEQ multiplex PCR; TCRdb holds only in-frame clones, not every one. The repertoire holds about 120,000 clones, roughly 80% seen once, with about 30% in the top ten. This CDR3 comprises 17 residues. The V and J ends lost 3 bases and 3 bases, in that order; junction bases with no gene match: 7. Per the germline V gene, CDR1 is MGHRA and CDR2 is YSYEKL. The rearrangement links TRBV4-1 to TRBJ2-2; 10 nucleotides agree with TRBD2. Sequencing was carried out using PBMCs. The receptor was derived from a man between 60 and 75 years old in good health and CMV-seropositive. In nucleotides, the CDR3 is TGCGCCAGCAGCCACGAACTAGCGGGATCCTACACCGGGGAGCTGTTTTTT. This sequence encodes CASSHELAGSYTGELFF.